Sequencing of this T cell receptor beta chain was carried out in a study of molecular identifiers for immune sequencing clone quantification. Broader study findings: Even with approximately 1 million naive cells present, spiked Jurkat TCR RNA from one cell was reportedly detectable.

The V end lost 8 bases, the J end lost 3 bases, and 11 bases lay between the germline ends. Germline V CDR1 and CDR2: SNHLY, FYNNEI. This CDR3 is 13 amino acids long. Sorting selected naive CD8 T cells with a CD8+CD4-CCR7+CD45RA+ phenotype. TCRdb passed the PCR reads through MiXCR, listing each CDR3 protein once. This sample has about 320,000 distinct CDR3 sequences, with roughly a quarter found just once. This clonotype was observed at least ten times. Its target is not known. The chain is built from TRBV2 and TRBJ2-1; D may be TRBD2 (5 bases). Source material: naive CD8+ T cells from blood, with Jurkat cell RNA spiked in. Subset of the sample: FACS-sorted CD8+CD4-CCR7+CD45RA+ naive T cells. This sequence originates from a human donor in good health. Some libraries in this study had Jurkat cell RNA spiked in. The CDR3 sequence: CASGGLNYNEQFF. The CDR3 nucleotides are TGTGCCAGCGGAGGACTGAACTACAATGAGCAGTTCTTC. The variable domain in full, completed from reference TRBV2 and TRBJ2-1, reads EPEVTQTPSHQVTQMGQEVILRCVPISNHLYFYWYRQILGQKVEFLVSFYNNEISEKSEIFDDQFSVERPDGSNFTLKIRSTKLEDSAMYFCASGGLNYNEQFFGPGTRLTVL.